This T cell receptor beta chain was recovered during a study of cytomegalovirus exposure and HLA in healthy donors. Study overall: Genotyping showed around 80% of 350 to 400 donors falling in the Caucasian-associated ancestry cluster.

The CDR3 is 15 amino acids. Trimming took 7 bases from V and 7 from J, leaving 20 bases between them. CDR1 is SGHTA and CDR2 is FQGNSA in the germline V gene. Researchers ran the PCR with 60 Vbeta and 13 Jbeta primers. The data were produced by immunoSEQ multiplex PCR, yet TCRdb's version contains in-frame clones alone and is incomplete. The sample records under 200,000 clones, roughly 80% being singletons. Findings and caveats of the study: Rare TCR sequences predominated, though certain public TCRs were found in many donors.

Points on this clone: No antigen is known for it.

This chain joins TRBV7-2 and TRBJ1-5, with a possible D match to TRBD1 (6 bases). The sample consisted of PBMCs. This receptor was taken from a woman younger than 35 in good health and CMV-seronegative. The CDR3 DNA sequence: TGTGCCAGCACCCTTAAATCGGGGGGCGGGCAGCCCCAGCATTTT. Translated, it gives CASTLKSGGGQPQHF.